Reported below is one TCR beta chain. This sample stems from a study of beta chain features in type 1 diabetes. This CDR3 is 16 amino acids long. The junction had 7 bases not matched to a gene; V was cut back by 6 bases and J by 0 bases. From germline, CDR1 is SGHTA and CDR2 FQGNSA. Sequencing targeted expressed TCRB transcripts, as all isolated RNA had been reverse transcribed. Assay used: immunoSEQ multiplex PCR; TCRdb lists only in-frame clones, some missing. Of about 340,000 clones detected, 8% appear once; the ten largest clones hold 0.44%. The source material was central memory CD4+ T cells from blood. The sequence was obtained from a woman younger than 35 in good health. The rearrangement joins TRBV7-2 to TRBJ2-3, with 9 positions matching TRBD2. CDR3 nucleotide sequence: TGTGCCAGCAGGAAACTAGCGGGCACTAGCACAGATACGCAGTATTTT. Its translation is CASRKLAGTSTDTQYF.